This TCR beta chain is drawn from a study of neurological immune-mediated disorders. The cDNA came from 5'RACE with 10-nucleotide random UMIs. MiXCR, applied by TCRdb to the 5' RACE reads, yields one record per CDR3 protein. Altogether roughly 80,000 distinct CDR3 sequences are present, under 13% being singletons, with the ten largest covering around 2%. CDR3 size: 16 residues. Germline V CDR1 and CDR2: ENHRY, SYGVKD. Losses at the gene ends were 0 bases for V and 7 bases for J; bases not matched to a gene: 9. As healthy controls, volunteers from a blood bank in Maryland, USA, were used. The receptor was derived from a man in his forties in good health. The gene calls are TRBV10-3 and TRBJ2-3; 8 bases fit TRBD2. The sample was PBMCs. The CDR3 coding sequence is TGTGCCATCAGTGAGTCTCCCGGGGGGGCTCTGAATACGCAGTATTTT. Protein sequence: CAISESPGGALNTQYF.